The 21 T cell receptor beta chains presented below share a single source sample, sequenced in a study of blood T cells in healthy people across ages. Through a sample-barcoded 5' primer and a J-beta primer mix, a second PCR was run for about 6 to 11 cycles. MiXCR was run by TCRdb on the 5' RACE reads, yielding one entry per CDR3 protein. The sample lists more than 550,000 distinct CDR3 sequences, about 20% occurring once. The sequencing sample was made of blood. These receptors came from a man aged 70 or older in good health.

This clonotype was detected a few times. This chain joins TRBV12-3 or TRBV12-4 and TRBJ2-1; 11 bases fit TRBD2. This CDR3 is 15 amino acids long. V was pared by 4 bases and J by 5 bases, with 4 bases of the junction left unmatched. The CDR3 reads CASSSTSGSNNEQFF. The CDR3 nucleotides read TGTGCCAGCAGTTCCACTAGCGGGAGTAACAATGAGCAGTTCTTC.

This clonotype has more than one count but fewer than ten. V and J are TRBV5-1 and TRBJ1-3, with D possibly matching TRBD1 (5 bases). Germline assignment: CDR1 SGHRS and CDR2 YFSETQ. The CDR3 contains 16 residues. V gave up 0 bases and J gave up 4 bases, with 14 bases separating them. The CDR3 region is CASSLGDGGHGNTIYF. The CDR3, as DNA: TGCGCCAGCAGCTTGGGGGACGGAGGCCACGGAAACACCATATATTTT.

CDR3 in DNA: TGTGCCAGCAGTCACGCTTGGGACAGGCTATACGAGCAGTACTTC. It yields the protein CASSHAWDRLYEQYF. The chain recombines TRBV27 with TRBJ2-7; TRBD1 matches 8 bases. From germline, CDR1 is MNHEY and CDR2 SMNVEV (reference sequence). J lost 4 bases, V lost 5 bases, and 10 bases had no gene match. The CDR3 is 15 amino acids.

This clonotype has only a few counts. The chain employs TRBV12-3 or TRBV12-4 and TRBJ1-6, with TRBD1 matching 7 bases. The CDR3 is 13 amino acids. With 10 bases clipped from V and 10 bases from J, the junction kept 10 bases outside the gene matches. CDR3 residues: CAIGDRVGSPLHF. The CDR3 DNA is TGTGCCATCGGAGACAGGGTTGGCTCACCCCTCCACTTT.

A remark on this clonotype: Likely a read error: the CDR3 ends without its conserved phenylalanine or tryptophan. The chain recombines TRBV7-2 with TRBJ1-4, with a tentative D call TRBD1 (5 bases). Trimming removed 4 bases at V and 8 bases at J, with 14 bases between. The CDR3 covers 14 residues. The germline V gene encodes CDR1 SGHTA and CDR2 FQGNSA. CDR3 sequence reads: CASSSHGGWEKLFL. As DNA, the CDR3 is TGTGCCAGCAGCTCCCATGGGGGGTGGGAAAAACTGTTTCTT.

This clonotype was seen a single time. The genes are TRBV12-3 or TRBV12-4 and TRBJ1-1; D gene uncertain. The CDR3 length is 13 residues. The germline V and J ends were trimmed by 0 bases and 10 bases, with 12 bases remaining between them. CDR3 in amino acids: CASSLALKVGAFF. The CDR3 DNA follows: TGTGCCAGCAGTTTAGCGCTAAAGGTCGGAGCTTTCTTT.

This clonotype was observed many times. The DNA for the CDR3 is TGTGCCAGCAGGAAGACTAGCGGGGGCCTCGGGAACAATGAGCAGTTCTTC. This encodes CASRKTSGGLGNNEQFF. The chain has TRBV7-8 and TRBJ2-1; TRBD2 matches at 12 bases. Germline V gene sequence: CDR1 SGHVS, CDR2 FQNEAQ. This CDR3 spans 17 amino acids. The V and J ends lost 6 bases and 5 bases, in that order; junction bases with no gene match: 11.

This clonotype was picked up a small number of times. The chain recombines TRBV3-1 with TRBJ1-2; 7 bases match TRBD1. V trimming: 4 bases; J trimming: 8 bases; junction bases outside the gene matches: 13. Germline V CDR1 and CDR2: LGHDT, YNNKEL (reference sequence). This CDR3 region has 15 residues. The CDR3 region has the DNA TGTGCCAGCAGCCCCCATCAACAGGGGTGGTCAGGCTACACCTTC. Translation gives CASSPHQQGWSGYTF. The whole variable domain, remainder taken from reference TRBV3-1 and TRBJ1-2, is DTAVSQTPKYLVTQMGNDKSIKCEQNLGHDTMYWYKQDSKKFLKIMFSYNNKELIINETVPNRFSPKSPDKAHLNLHINSLELGDSAVYFCASSPHQQGWSGYTFGSGTRLTVV.

The gene calls are TRBV27 and TRBJ2-1, with a weak D call TRBD2 (6 bases). The DNA end favors TRBJ2-7, so the J call may be wrong. The CDR3 extends over 14 amino acids. Germline V CDR1 and CDR2: MNHEY, SMNVEV (reference sequence). CDR3 in amino acids: CASSLGARGYEQYV. CDR3 sequence (DNA): TGTGCCAGCAGTTTAGGGGCGCGGGGATACGAGCAGTACGTC.

This clonotype showed up just a few times. CDR3 residues: CASSFVTSGVYNEQFF. The CDR3 coding sequence is TGTGCCAGCAGCTTCGTGACTAGCGGGGTCTACAATGAGCAGTTCTTC. The chain recombines TRBV11-3 with TRBJ2-1; TRBD2 agrees at 11 bases. V dropped 3 bases and J dropped 3; count of bases not matched to a gene: 4. This CDR3 spans 16 amino acids. Germline V gene lookup returns CDR1 SGHNT and CDR2 YENEEA.

This clonotype was seen only a few times. This chain uses TRBV5-1 with TRBJ1-4, with D possibly TRBD1 on 6 matching bases. The V end was cut by 0 bases, the J end by 8 bases, with 14 bases between. Germline V gene lookup returns CDR1 SGHRS and CDR2 YFSETQ. This CDR3 spans 15 amino acids. The chain's CDR3 is CASSLGIQGTEKLFF. In DNA, the CDR3 is TGCGCCAGCAGCTTGGGGATACAGGGTACGGAAAAACTGTTTTTT.

This chain links TRBV29-1 with TRBJ2-5; TRBD2 matches 11 bases. The CDR3 is made up of 15 amino acids. With 2 bases clipped from V and 3 bases from J, the junction kept 5 bases outside the gene matches. Germline values: CDR1 SQVTM, CDR2 ANQGSEA. The CDR3 region is CSVEPGLAEEETQYF. The DNA for the CDR3 is TGCAGCGTTGAACCGGGACTAGCGGAGGAAGAGACCCAGTACTTC.

This chain uses TRBV5-1 with TRBJ2-7, with D unresolved. Trimming took off 4 bases at V and 1 base at J, with 9 bases between the two ends. From germline, CDR1 is SGHRS and CDR2 YFSETQ. This CDR3 spans 13 amino acids. The CDR3 protein is CASSNSPSYEQYF. CDR3 in DNA: TGCGCCAGCAGCAACTCACCATCCTACGAGCAGTACTTC.

There are a few counts of this clonotype. V is TRBV20-1 and J is TRBJ2-4, with D maybe TRBD2 (6 bases). There are 14 residues in the CDR3. Trimming stripped 2 bases from V and 7 bases from J, with 15 bases between. Germline assignment: CDR1 DFQATT and CDR2 SNEGSKA (reference sequence). The CDR3 region is CSARTVGLGNIQYF. The CDR3 DNA reads TGCAGTGCTAGAACCGTGGGACTTGGGAACATTCAGTACTTC.

Note on this clonotype: Its ends do not fully match the called genes, so a read error is possible. The chain is built from TRBV5-1 and TRBJ1-2; the match to TRBD1 covers 8 bases. The length of the CDR3 is 16 residues. Germline CDR1 and CDR2: SGHRS and YFSETQ. This CDR3 reads CAGSPRTGPGTEGYTF. The CDR3 nucleotides are TGCGCCGGCAGCCCCCGGACAGGGCCAGGGACGGAAGGCTACACCTTC.

This chain uses TRBV20-1 with TRBJ1-2; perhaps TRBD1 as D (6 bases). The ends were cut back, 6 bases at V and 3 bases at J, with 20 bases in the middle. The germline gives CDR1 DFQATT, CDR2 SNEGSKA (reference sequence). CDR3 length equals 15 residues. CDR3 loop: CSARRQDTGYYGYTF. The CDR3 nucleotides read TGCAGTGCCAGACGACAGGACACGGGCTACTATGGCTACACCTTC.

The chain uses TRBV5-1 and TRBJ2-7; D might be TRBD1 or TRBD2, each matching 5 bases. Near its end, the DNA agrees better with TRBJ2-1, so the J call may be wrong. CDR3 length: 16 residues. Germline CDR1 reads SGHRS; CDR2 reads YFSETQ. The CDR3 nucleotides read TGCGCCAGCAGCTTGCTTGGGACGGCGGACGTCGATGAGCAGTTCTTC. Amino acid sequence: CASSLLGTADVDEQFF.

This clonotype was seen a handful of times. The junction shows a germline mismatch at one end, possibly a read error. CDR3 in DNA: TGTGCCAACAGCTTGTCGAGCTCTGGAGACACCATATATTTT. Protein product: CANSLSSSGDTIYF. V gene TRBV11-2 combines with J gene TRBJ1-3; D is unresolved. The CDR3 loop spans 14 amino acids. Germline assignment: CDR1 SGHAT and CDR2 FQNNGV.

This clonotype was seen only a few times. The genes are TRBV7-9 and TRBJ2-1; possibly TRBD1 or TRBD2 for D (5 bases each). Germline V gene data show CDR1 as SEHNR and CDR2 as FQNEAQ (reference sequence). There are 14 residues in the CDR3. Trimming left V 0 bases short and J 10 bases short, with 13 bases between. The chain's CDR3 is CASSLAVRGVEQFF. In DNA form, the CDR3 reads TGTGCCAGCAGCTTAGCGGTCCGGGGCGTGGAGCAGTTCTTC.

This chain connects TRBV5-1 to TRBJ2-1; D is possibly TRBD2 (6 bases). The CDR3 length is 16 residues. V gave up 8 bases and J gave up 7 bases, with 25 bases separating them. The V gene's germline CDR1 is SGHRS and CDR2 YFSETQ. Here the CDR3 reads CASSARGAEGKNEQFF. In DNA, the CDR3 is TGCGCCAGTAGCGCCCGTGGAGCGGAGGGGAAGAATGAGCAGTTCTTC. The whole variable domain, filled in from reference TRBV5-1 and TRBJ2-1, reads KAGVTQTPRYLIKTRGQQVTLSCSPISGHRSVSWYQQTPGQGLQFLFEYFSETQRNKGNFPGRFSGRQFSNSRSEMNVSTLELGDSALYLCASSARGAEGKNEQFFGPGTRLTVL.

This clonotype was seen a handful of times. This chain joins TRBV12-3 or TRBV12-4 and TRBJ2-5; 12 bases agree with TRBD1. Trimming removed 6 bases from V and 5 bases from J; junction bases left unmatched: 7. The CDR3 runs to 15 residues. The CDR3 nucleotides are TGTGCCAGCAGGGGGACAGGGGGCATTAGGGAGACCCAGTACTTC. Translated: CASRGTGGIRETQYF.